This section outlines one TCR beta chain sequence together with its context. The record originates from a study of T cell responses to AZD1222 COVID-19 vaccine. This CDR3 is built from 15 residues. V was shortened by 2 bases and J by 3 bases, with 13 bases between the two germline ends. CDR1 and CDR2 (germline): KGHSY, FQNENV. Produced via immunoSEQ multiplex PCR; TCRdb's table is partial and in-frame only. The data show some 130,000 clones, with 80% to 90% seen just once and around 9.5% held by the top ten. This sequence was found in an adult who received the AZD1222 COVID-19 vaccine. The rearrangement joins TRBV16 to TRBJ1-2; no definite D call. The input for sequencing was peripheral blood, taken 28 days after the second AZD1222 dose. CDR3 bases: TGTGCCAGCAGCCAAGATTTTATGGTCGACTATGGCTACACCTTC. This codes for CASSQDFMVDYGYTF.